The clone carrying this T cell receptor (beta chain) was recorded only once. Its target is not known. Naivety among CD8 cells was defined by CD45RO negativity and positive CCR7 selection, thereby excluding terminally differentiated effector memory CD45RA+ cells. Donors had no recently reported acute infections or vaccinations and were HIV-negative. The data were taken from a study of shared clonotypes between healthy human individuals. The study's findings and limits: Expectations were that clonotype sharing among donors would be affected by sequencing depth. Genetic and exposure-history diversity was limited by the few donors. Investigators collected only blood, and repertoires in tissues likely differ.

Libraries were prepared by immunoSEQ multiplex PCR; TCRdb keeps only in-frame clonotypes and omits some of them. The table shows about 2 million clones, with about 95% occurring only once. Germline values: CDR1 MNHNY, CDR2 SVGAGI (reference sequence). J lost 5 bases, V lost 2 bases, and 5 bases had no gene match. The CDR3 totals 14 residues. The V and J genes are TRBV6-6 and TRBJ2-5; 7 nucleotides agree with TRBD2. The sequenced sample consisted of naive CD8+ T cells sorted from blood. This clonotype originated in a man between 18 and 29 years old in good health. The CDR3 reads CASSYEWGGETQYF. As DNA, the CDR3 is TGTGCCAGCAGTTACGAGTGGGGGGGTGAGACCCAGTACTTC.